This note documents a single TCR beta chain sequence. The antigen remains undetermined. V dropped 6 bases and J dropped 6 bases, with 9 bases sitting between them. The CDR3 has 12 residues. Germline V lookup: CDR1 MDHEN, CDR2 SYDVKM. Assay used: immunoSEQ multiplex PCR; TCRdb lists only in-frame clones, some missing. Altogether around 110,000 clones are present, roughly 92% being singletons, with the ten largest covering 1.6%. The record originates from a study of T cell responses to AZD1222 COVID-19 vaccine. Study-wide results and caveats: Once two AZD1222 doses were given, Spike-specific TCR breadth and depth went up. Reportedly, nearly half the spike-specific TCRs target unmutated variant regions. White British ancestry dominated among donors, who included more females, and clonal diversity was possibly underestimated.

The V call is TRBV28, the J call TRBJ1-5; D is unresolved. This TCR was recovered from an adult who received the AZD1222 COVID-19 vaccine. Sequences were derived from peripheral blood, sampled 28 days after the second AZD1222 dose. The CDR3 loop reads CASRLTSQPQHF. CDR3 DNA: TGTGCCAGCAGGCTCACAAGTCAGCCCCAGCATTTT.